This TCR beta chain stems from a study of response to subunit inactivated influenza vaccine. This clonotype was counted only a few times. What it binds is unknown. Findings of the study overall: After each seasonal influenza vaccination, few new T cells are recruited, the authors suggested.

TCRdb reprocessed the RT-PCR reads with MiXCR, giving one entry per CDR3 protein. The data contain around 850,000 distinct CDR3 sequences, less than 20% of them singletons. V dropped 3 bases and J dropped 4 bases, with 9 bases sitting between them. The CDR3 sequence is 13 residues long. The source was PBMCs from blood, collected 4 to 6 days after vaccination. The rearrangement links TRBV12-3 or TRBV12-4 to TRBJ1-1; tentatively, D is TRBD1 (6 bases). The TCR comes from a man aged 45-65 years who received an inactivated influenza vaccine. The CDR3 DNA reads TGTGCCAGCAGTTTGGGGGGGCTCACTGAAGCTTTCTTT. It translates to CASSLGGLTEAFF.